These T cell receptor beta chains were read from a single sample in a study of blood T cell repertoires in COVID-19. Sequenced by immunoSEQ multiplex PCR; TCRdb stores in-frame clones only, minus some. Of about 230,000 clones in the sample, over 70% were seen once. Sequencing used peripheral blood. The source of these receptors is a woman older than 75 with acute or convalescent COVID-19. Both conserved end residues are part of each CDR3. A D gene is named only where the DNA matches it firmly. Not every row has a clone size; where given, it reads once, few, many or a size class.

j_gene: TRBJ2-4
abundance: NA
d_gene: TRBD1
v_gene: TRBV18
CDR3aa: CASSPMGQGGDIQYF
CDR3nt: TGTGCCAGCTCACCCATGGGACAGGGAGGGGACATTCAGTACTTC

j_gene: TRBJ1-1
abundance: NA
d_gene: NA
v_gene: TRBV28
CDR3aa: CASSTEQTNTEAFF
CDR3nt: TGTGCCAGCAGTACAGAACAAACAAACACTGAAGCTTTCTTT

j_gene: TRBJ2-1
abundance: once
d_gene: NA
v_gene: TRBV5-1
CDR3aa: CASSLDWASYNEQFF
CDR3nt: TGCGCCAGCAGCTTGGATTGGGCCTCCTACAATGAGCAGTTCTTC

j_gene: TRBJ2-5
abundance: NA
d_gene: NA
v_gene: TRBV4-1
CDR3aa: CASSLPEVGWGLETQYF
CDR3nt: TGCGCCAGCAGCCTCCCGGAGGTGGGTTGGGGGCTGGAGACCCAGTACTTC

j_gene: TRBJ2-3
abundance: NA
d_gene: TRBD2
v_gene: TRBV5-4
CDR3aa: CASSQGLASPSSDTQYF
CDR3nt: TGTGCCAGCAGCCAGGGACTAGCGAGTCCCTCATCAGATACGCAGTATTTT

j_gene: TRBJ1-4
abundance: NA
d_gene: TRBD1
v_gene: TRBV6-1
CDR3aa: CASSEGTGYEKLFF
CDR3nt: TGTGCCAGCAGTGAGGGGACAGGGTACGAAAAACTGTTTTTT

j_gene: TRBJ2-1
abundance: NA
d_gene: TRBD2
v_gene: TRBV29-1
CDR3aa: CSVDAGVNEQFF
CDR3nt: TGCAGCGTTGACGCGGGGGTCAATGAGCAGTTCTTC

j_gene: TRBJ2-1
abundance: once
d_gene: TRBD2
v_gene: TRBV9
CDR3aa: CASSASLAGYSYNEQFF
CDR3nt: TGTGCCAGCAGCGCATCTTTAGCGGGTTATTCCTACAATGAGCAGTTCTTC

j_gene: TRBJ2-3
abundance: NA
d_gene: NA
v_gene: TRBV14
CDR3aa: CASSQALAPTDTQYF
CDR3nt: TGTGCCAGCAGCCAAGCGTTGGCCCCAACAGATACGCAGTATTTT

j_gene: TRBJ2-1
abundance: NA
d_gene: NA
v_gene: TRBV11-2
CDR3aa: CASSLRASVHEQFF
CDR3nt: TGTGCCAGCAGCTTACGTGCCTCAGTCCATGAGCAGTTCTTC

j_gene: TRBJ2-7
abundance: NA
d_gene: TRBD2
v_gene: TRBV5-8
CDR3aa: CASSLLAGRYEQYF
CDR3nt: TGTGCCAGCAGCCTTCTAGCGGGAAGATACGAGCAGTACTTC

j_gene: TRBJ2-1
abundance: NA
d_gene: TRBD2
v_gene: TRBV6-5
CDR3aa: CASSPGGIYNEQFF
CDR3nt: TGTGCCAGCAGTCCGGGGGGGATCTACAATGAGCAGTTCTTC

j_gene: TRBJ1-1
abundance: NA
d_gene: NA
v_gene: TRBV7-2
CDR3aa: CASSLAGGSGTEAFF
CDR3nt: TGTGCCAGCAGCTTAGCGGGGGGTTCGGGCACTGAAGCTTTCTTT

j_gene: TRBJ2-1
abundance: NA
d_gene: NA
v_gene: TRBV9
CDR3aa: CASRFGEHSYNEQFF
CDR3nt: TGTGCCAGCAGGTTCGGGGAACATTCCTACAATGAGCAGTTCTTC

j_gene: TRBJ1-1
abundance: NA
d_gene: NA
v_gene: TRBV18
CDR3aa: CASSPSGNTEAFF
CDR3nt: TGTGCCAGCTCACCCTCAGGGAACACTGAAGCTTTCTTT

j_gene: TRBJ2-1
abundance: NA
d_gene: NA
v_gene: TRBV3-1/TRBV3-2
CDR3aa: CASSRSDEQFF
CDR3nt: TGTGCCAGCAGCCGAAGCGATGAGCAGTTCTTC

j_gene: TRBJ2-3
abundance: NA
d_gene: TRBD1
v_gene: TRBV2
CDR3aa: CASSSPGQGTDTQYF
CDR3nt: TGTGCCAGCAGTTCCCCGGGACAGGGAACAGATACGCAGTATTTT

j_gene: TRBJ1-1
abundance: NA
d_gene: NA
v_gene: TRBV2
CDR3aa: CASSSGPTVNTEAFF
CDR3nt: TGTGCCAGCAGTTCAGGCCCGACGGTGAACACTGAAGCTTTCTTT

j_gene: TRBJ2-7
abundance: few
d_gene: NA
v_gene: TRBV28
CDR3aa: CASRAGSREQYF
CDR3nt: TGTGCCAGCAGGGCGGGGTCTCGCGAGCAGTACTTC

j_gene: TRBJ1-1
abundance: few
d_gene: NA
v_gene: TRBV3-1/TRBV3-2
CDR3aa: CASCGGSEAFF
CDR3nt: TGTGCCAGCTGTGGGGGGTCTGAAGCTTTCTTT

j_gene: TRBJ2-7
abundance: NA
d_gene: NA
v_gene: TRBV11-2
CDR3aa: CASSGAVGRYEQYF
CDR3nt: TGTGCCAGCAGCGGTGCAGTTGGTCGCTACGAGCAGTACTTC

j_gene: TRBJ1-2
abundance: NA
d_gene: NA
v_gene: TRBV6-4
CDR3aa: CASSLNPSSQGSDGYTF
CDR3nt: TGTGCCAGCAGTCTCAACCCGTCCAGCCAGGGAAGTGATGGCTACACCTTC

j_gene: TRBJ2-3
abundance: NA
d_gene: TRBD2
v_gene: TRBV30
CDR3aa: CAWSGTSGSTDTQYF
CDR3nt: TGTGCCTGGAGTGGGACTAGCGGAAGCACAGATACGCAGTATTTT

j_gene: TRBJ2-1
abundance: NA
d_gene: TRBD2
v_gene: TRBV5-1
CDR3aa: CASLGLAGAGSYNEQFF
CDR3nt: TGCGCCAGTCTGGGACTAGCGGGGGCTGGCTCCTACAATGAGCAGTTCTTC

j_gene: TRBJ1-2
abundance: NA
d_gene: TRBD1
v_gene: TRBV7-2
CDR3aa: CASSLSRGAAGGYTF
CDR3nt: TGTGCCAGCAGCCTTTCCAGGGGGGCAGCTGGGGGCTACACCTTC

j_gene: TRBJ1-2
abundance: NA
d_gene: TRBD1
v_gene: TRBV2
CDR3aa: CASSETYQLTGAYGYTF
CDR3nt: TGTGCCAGCAGTGAAACATACCAACTGACAGGGGCTTATGGCTACACCTTC